The present entry profiles one TCR beta chain with its context. The antigen it binds to is not known. The sample holds no much larger clone one base away, and base qualities are not on file. This sample is part of a study of vaccination effects on CD4 cells after COVID-19 (dated by TCRdb to between 2021 and 2022). Notes on the research overall: Participants received two doses of either the BNT162b2 or the mRNA-1273 mRNA SARS-CoV-2 vaccine. The full study included roughly 11 COVID-19 convalescent patients and a few SARS-CoV-2-naive healthy vaccine recipients. The study compared SARS-CoV-2 spike-specific CD4+ TCR repertoires before and after mRNA vaccination in COVID-19 convalescent patients and infection-naive vaccine recipients. Cultures from other donors in the study were sequenced using the Oncomine TCR Beta short-read assay on an Illumina iSeq 100. Pre-vaccine samples from a couple of convalescent patients were drawn 16 days and one week before the first dose, 142 and 148 days after COVID-19 diagnosis.

Preparation of the library involved the immunoSEQ multiplex PCR assay. DNA from the CD4+ T cells that had been cultured and isolated underwent TCR beta CDR3 sequencing. The authors' pipeline ran thus. The analysis removed non-productive TCR sequences, trimmed reads to the CDR3 region, and retained only CDR3s that were 7 or more amino acids long. The MANAFEST web app was used to pick out antigen-specific clonotypes by comparing their expansion in peptide wells with that in reference cultures. To be called positive, a clone needed expansion at FDR<0.05 compared with the reference and with all other wells, an odds ratio greater than 5, and a frequency greater than 0.1% in two replicate wells. Clonotypes significantly expanded in SARS-CoV-2 spike wells and in at least one common cold coronavirus spike condition were defined as cross-reactive. Using the stringdist R package, CDR3 similarity was measured by Levenshtein distance, and unrooted trees were constructed with ape in R 3.6.1. TCRdb retrieved this table from immuneACCESS and kept in-frame rearrangements only. Not all clones are present; in checked studies, unresolved V genes account for under half, and no reason is known for the remainder. V and J calls and clone size come straight from that table; D and trimming were deduced from the DNA. This sample is represented by 20,000 to 25,000 clones; around 75% of them were singletons. The top ten clonotypes cover less than 45% of the sample.

Summary of the overall study and its limitations: The study was limited by a small number of convalescent patients and lacked early post-infection timepoints. At late post-vaccination timepoints, both infection-induced and vaccine-induced clones showed marked clonal contraction, consistent with waning T cell responses. In convalescent patients, the post-vaccine spike-reactive repertoire consisted mainly of new vaccine-induced clones, largely distinct from infection-induced clones.

In the ViraFEST assay, PBMC were stimulated with viral peptide pools, and antigen-specific CD4+ T cell clonotypes were then identified by expansion using TCR sequencing. After roughly 11 days of culture, CD4+ T cells were isolated with the EasySep CD4+ T cell isolation kit. PCR-confirmed SARS-CoV-2 infection had occurred in convalescent patients between March and December 2020, before the Alpha, Beta and Delta variants emerged in the United States. Each well held two million PBMC cultured in IMDM containing approximately 5.3% human AB serum, roughly 9.6 IU/ml IL-2 and gentamicin, along with roughly 10 ug/ml peptides. On days 3 and 7, half of the culture medium was replaced with fresh IL-2-containing medium. Unless noted otherwise, every peptide stimulation condition was grown in triplicate wells. Using Ficoll-Paque Plus gradient centrifugation, PBMC were separated from whole blood and then either used fresh or cryopreserved at -140C. Genomic DNA was extracted from cultured CD4+ T cells with the QIAamp micro DNA kit.

According to the germline V gene, CDR1 reads MGHRA and CDR2 reads YSYEKL. V has 3 bases trimmed and J has 1 base trimmed; junction bases matching no gene number 4. From cysteine to phenylalanine, the CDR3 is 17 amino acids long. The sequence is cut down to CDR3 DNA, 51 bases in frame from base 1. Rearrangement joined TRBV4-1 to TRBJ1-4, with 11 bases in between that match TRBD1. The source was CD4+ T cells from PBMCs cultured with a peptide pool, collected before COVID-19 vaccination. The TCR was taken from a human donor who had a prior SARS-CoV-2 infection. The sequenced DNA: TGCGCCAGCAGCCAGGGGGACAGGGGGGAAACTAATGAAAAACTGTTTTTT. Translated, this gives CASSQGDRGETNEKLFF.